The 9 T cell receptor beta chains below all came from one sample that was sequenced in a study of T cell repertoires in cytomegalovirus infection. These TCRs are of unknown antigen specificity. TCRdb processed the reads anew with MiXCR; each CDR3 protein has one entry. Of fewer than 350,000 distinct CDR3 sequences listed, roughly 28% are singletons. Sequences were derived from cultured PBMCs, sampled from culture after CMV antigen stimulation. These receptors came from a human donor in good health (CMV status not recorded). Some clones in this sample may be carry-over from other donors' samples.

This clonotype appeared a few times. The CDR3 here is CASSAPSPEAFF. Here the CDR3 DNA reads TGTGCCAGCAGCGCGCCATCACCTGAAGCTTTCTTT. V is TRBV5-5 and J is TRBJ1-1; D gene unclear. In germline, CDR1 is SGHKS, CDR2 YYEKEE (reference sequence). This CDR3 has 12 residues. The V end was cut by 4 bases, the J end by 6 bases, with 10 bases between. The full variable domain, completed using reference TRBV5-5 and TRBJ1-1, is DAGVTQSPTHLIKTRGQQVTLRCSPISGHKSVSWYQQVLGQGPQFIFQYYEKEERGRGNFPDRFSARQFPNYSSELNVNALLLGDSALYLCASSAPSPEAFFGQGTRLTVV.

The rearrangement joins TRBV20-1 to TRBJ1-1, with 9 bases aligning to TRBD1. This CDR3 is 14 amino acids long. Germline V gene sequence: CDR1 DFQATT, CDR2 SNEGSKA (reference sequence). The CDR3 nucleotides are TGCACCTCAGGGACAGGGATAGCCTCCACTGAAGCTTTCTTT. Residues: CTSGTGIASTEAFF.

The chain employs TRBV5-1 and TRBJ1-4; D is unclear. Germline V CDR1 and CDR2: SGHRS, YFSETQ. The CDR3 is made up of 15 amino acids. The V gene lost 1 base and the J gene lost 10 bases, with 17 bases spanning the gap. Written as DNA, the CDR3 is TGCGCCAGCAGCTTGTGGAGTGGGGAACAAGGAAAACTGTTTTTT. Translation: CASSLWSGEQGKLFF.

The J gene is TRBJ1-3, the V gene TRBV4-1; the D gene is possibly TRBD1 (5 bases). The ends were cut back, 3 bases at V and 4 bases at J, with 13 bases in the middle. CDR1 is MGHRA and CDR2 is YSYEKL in the germline V gene. This CDR3 spans 15 amino acids. The CDR3 here is CASSQIRERGNTIYF. The CDR3 nucleotides are TGCGCCAGCAGCCAGATCAGGGAGAGGGGAAACACCATATATTTT.

The chain carries TRBV10-3 and TRBJ1-5; D gene ambiguous. Trimming took off 3 bases at V and 3 bases at J, with 9 bases between the two ends. The CDR3 contains 14 residues. Looked up from germline, CDR1 is ENHRY and CDR2 is SYGVKD. The CDR3: CAISDVGLNQPQHF. In nucleotides, the CDR3 is TGTGCCATCAGTGATGTCGGTCTCAATCAGCCCCAGCATTTT.

The V call is TRBV6-2 or TRBV6-3, the J call TRBJ1-5; a weak D match, TRBD1 (5 bases). This CDR3 contains 13 residues. Germline loops: CDR1 MNHEY, CDR2 SVGEGT. Between the trimmed V and J ends, which lost 5 bases and 4 bases, there was a span of 9 bases. The CDR3 spells CASSQTVNQPQHF. The DNA of the CDR3 is TGTGCCAGCAGTCAGACAGTTAATCAGCCCCAGCATTTT.

J is TRBJ2-1 and V is TRBV7-6; 7 positions match TRBD2. Germline CDR1 is SGHVS and CDR2 is FNYEAQ. This CDR3 contains 13 residues. Unmatched junction bases numbered 5, after V lost 5 bases and J lost 7 bases. Written as DNA, the CDR3 is TGTGCCAGCAGCCACCTCGGGAGGAATGAGCAGTTCTTC. Residues: CASSHLGRNEQFF.

The CDR3 DNA reads as TGTGCCAGCAGCCCCTTAGCTGCCGGGACTAGAGGGGCCAATGAGCAGTTCTTC. Translated: CASSPLAAGTRGANEQFF. J is TRBJ2-1 and V is TRBV3-1, with TRBD2 matching over 8 bases. V shed 4 bases, J shed 6 bases, and the junction held 17 bases outside the gene matches. Germline-derived CDR1 and CDR2 are LGHDT and YNNKEL (reference sequence). This CDR3 has 18 amino acids.

The rearrangement links TRBV6-1 to TRBJ2-1, with D tentatively TRBD2 (7 bases). Per the germline V gene, CDR1 is MNHNS and CDR2 is SASEGT. Trimming cost V 2 bases and J 10 bases, with 27 bases left between them. The CDR3 totals 18 residues. The CDR3 spells CASSESGWRGGGKSEQFF. The CDR3 nucleotides are TGTGCCAGCAGTGAATCTGGCTGGAGGGGGGGGGGCAAGTCGGAGCAGTTCTTC.